Below, one T cell receptor beta chain is given with its context. Its target is not known. The assay that was used to sequence DNA from cultured CD4+ T cells was the Oncomine TCR Beta short-read assay. Scientists extracted genomic DNA from CD4+ T cells grown in culture. TCRdb used MiXCR to reprocess the PCR reads, holding one entry per CDR3 protein. The table lists 12,000 or so distinct CDR3 sequences, around a third of them singletons, with approximately 15% in the top ten. The source of the sample is a study of vaccination and CD4 T cells after COVID-19. The CDR3 is made up of 13 amino acids. Germline V gene sequence: CDR1 SQVTM, CDR2 ANQGSEA. V lost 4 bases and J lost 5, with 14 bases in between. Indicated treatment: roughly ten-day PBMC culture with coronavirus spike peptide pools or control peptides (ViraFEST assay). These CD4+ T cells came from an unexposed donor, sampled before the COVID-19 pandemic (2011-2018).

This chain uses TRBV29-1 with TRBJ2-5; D possibly corresponds to TRBD1 (6 bases). Material for sequencing was CD4+ T cells from blood, cultured in vitro. The receptor comes from a human donor in good health. CDR3 in amino acids: CSVVAGAGETQYF. In nucleotides, the CDR3 is TGCAGCGTTGTGGCAGGGGCCGGGGAGACCCAGTACTTC.